A selection of T cell receptor beta chains follows, all from one sample in a study of blood T cell repertoires in COVID-19. Using immunoSEQ multiplex PCR, the repertoire was profiled, and TCRdb retains in-frame clones only, with some absent. The sample lists about 250,000 clones; over 70% were seen once. Specimen: peripheral blood. The source of these receptors is a man in his forties or fifties with active or convalescent COVID-19. CDR3s include the opening cysteine and the closing phenylalanine or tryptophan. The order of the fields is J gene, V gene, CDR3 protein.

TRBJ1-1 TRBV14 CASSYGGLGTEAFF
TRBJ2-1 TRBV5-1 CASSLGTGGKFF
TRBJ2-3 TRBV10-3 CAISVAGRADTQYF
TRBJ1-2 TRBV7-9 CASSLLTGERYGYTF
TRBJ2-7 TRBV6-6 CASSYGLAGASEQYF
TRBJ1-1 TRBV3-1/TRBV3-2 CASSQDGAGAFF
TRBJ2-7 TRBV29-1 CSVQPGQFHEQYF
TRBJ1-1 TRBV2 CASTTRGGNTEAFF
TRBJ1-1 TRBV4-2 CASSQLQGVNTEAFF
TRBJ1-2 TRBV6-5 CASSPTGLAGGYTF
TRBJ1-4 TRBV6-5 CASSWGQGGEKLFF
TRBJ1-2 TRBV6-5 CASSYTRTGGLYGYTF
TRBJ2-3 TRBV9 CASSVQQGWGGDTQYF
TRBJ2-1 TRBV6-5 CASNRDSYNEQFF
TRBJ1-4 TRBV19 CASSIGEGANEKLFF
TRBJ1-4 TRBV6-5 CASRPQTVVGEKLFF
TRBJ1-1 TRBV27 CASSHPGLYSEAFF